The 13 T cell receptor beta chains below were found in one sample sequenced in a study of T cell repertoires in cytomegalovirus infection. In TCRdb, the reads were re-called with MiXCR into one record per CDR3 protein. The data show 150,000 to 200,000 distinct CDR3 sequences, roughly 27% seen once. The specimen was PBMCs. The receptors were gathered from a human donor in good health (CMV status not recorded). Some clones in this sample may be carry-over from other donors' samples.

In its sample, this clonotype was seen a few times. The rearrangement uses TRBV7-2 and TRBJ1-2; D might be TRBD1 (5 bases). This CDR3 is built from 15 residues. The V and J ends lost 5 bases and 7 bases respectively, with 20 bases between them. Germline V gene lookup returns CDR1 SGHTA and CDR2 FQGNSA. CDR3 in DNA: TGTGCCAGCAGCCTTAGCCGGGACGCCGGTTTTGGCTACACCTTC. Its protein is CASSLSRDAGFGYTF. The full variable domain, its missing parts supplied by reference TRBV7-2 and TRBJ1-2, is GAGVSQSPSNKVTEKGKDVELRCDPISGHTALYWYRQSLGQGLEFLIYFQGNSAPDKSGLPSDRFSAERTGGSVSTLTIQRTQQEDSAVYLCASSLSRDAGFGYTFGSGTRLTVV.

This clonotype turned up a few times. Here the CDR3 DNA reads TGTGCCAGCAGCTTAGATCTGGCCAGCGCCTACGAGCAGTACTTC. This sequence encodes CASSLDLASAYEQYF. The chain joins TRBV7-2 to TRBJ2-7, with D unclear. Trimming shortened V by 1 base and J by 2 bases, and 12 bases separated the two germline ends. The CDR3 loop spans 15 amino acids. From germline, CDR1 is SGHTA and CDR2 FQGNSA.

This clonotype was seen a handful of times. The V call is TRBV4-2, the J call TRBJ2-3, with TRBD2 matching over 11 bases. Per germline, CDR1 LGHNA and CDR2 YNFKEQ. This CDR3 is 15 amino acids long. Trimming cost V 5 bases and J 3 bases; bases outside gene matches: 4. CDR3 loop: CASSSTSGVTDTQYF. CDR3 in DNA: TGTGCCAGCAGCTCGACTAGCGGGGTTACAGATACGCAGTATTTT.

This clonotype showed up just a few times. This chain connects TRBV12-3 or TRBV12-4 to TRBJ2-5; 11 bases fit TRBD1. The length of the CDR3 is 13 residues. V was pared by 3 bases and J by 7 bases, with 1 base of the junction left unmatched. The CDR3 here is CASSLGQGGTQYF. The CDR3 nucleotides are TGTGCCAGCAGTTTGGGACAGGGGGGGACCCAGTACTTC.

This rearrangement joins TRBV19 to TRBJ1-1, with 8 bases matching TRBD1. V lost 0 bases, J lost 6 bases, and 12 bases stayed unmatched. Germline V gene data show CDR1 as LNHDA and CDR2 as SQIVND (reference sequence). This CDR3 has 17 residues. CDR3 region: CASSIDRTGRVVPEAFF. In DNA form, the CDR3 reads TGTGCCAGTAGTATAGATCGGACAGGGAGAGTGGTTCCTGAAGCTTTCTTT.

In this sample, this clonotype turned up a few times. This chain connects TRBV6-6 to TRBJ2-7; TRBD2 matches at 14 bases. CDR1 and CDR2 (germline): MNHNY, SVGAGI (reference sequence). The junction had 8 bases not matched to a gene; V was cut back by 6 bases and J by 7 bases. The CDR3 has 15 residues. The CDR3 spells CASSPGTSGGGEQYF. DNA for the CDR3: TGTGCCAGCAGCCCTGGGACTAGCGGGGGAGGAGAGCAGTACTTC.

V usage is TRBV7-9 and J usage is TRBJ1-1, with D possibly TRBD1 on 5 matching bases. This CDR3 is built from 13 residues. Trimming stripped 5 bases from V and 8 bases from J, with 15 bases between. Germline assignment: CDR1 SEHNR and CDR2 FQNEAQ (reference sequence). CDR3 residues: CASSHRTGREAFF. The CDR3 DNA reads as TGTGCCAGCAGCCATCGTACAGGCAGGGAAGCTTTCTTT.

The gene calls are TRBV7-8 and TRBJ2-4; no definite D call. Between the trimmed V and J ends, which lost 6 bases and 5 bases, there was a span of 11 bases. The CDR3 covers 13 residues. The germline V gene has CDR1 SGHVS and CDR2 FQNEAQ. This CDR3 reads CASSSYDQNIQYF. DNA for the CDR3: TGTGCCAGCAGTTCCTACGACCAAAACATTCAGTACTTC.

This clonotype has only one observation. One base away lies a much larger clone, so this may be a sequencing read error. The chain employs TRBV10-3 and TRBJ2-7; TRBD2 might be the D (6 bases). Germline V gene data show CDR1 as ENHRY and CDR2 as SYGVKD. The CDR3 extends over 13 amino acids. The CDR3 here is CDISESGGIEQYF. The CDR3 coding sequence is TGTGACATCAGTGAGTCCGGGGGAATAGAGCAGTACTTC.

J is TRBJ2-2 and V is TRBV29-1; TRBD2 might be the D (6 bases). The CDR3 covers 15 residues. CDR1 is SQVTM, CDR2 ANQGSEA, per germline. V shed 4 bases and J shed 5 bases, with 17 bases lying between them. The CDR3 coding sequence is TGCAGCGTTGCCGGCGGGACGGGCGAGACCGGGGAGCTGTTTTTT. This codes for CSVAGGTGETGELFF.

CDR3 residues: CASSPRPSGGTATGELFF. Written as DNA, the CDR3 is TGTGCCAGCAGTCCAAGGCCTAGCGGGGGGACCGCCACCGGGGAGCTGTTTTTT. The gene calls are TRBV28 and TRBJ2-2; 11 nucleotides align to TRBD2. Germline values: CDR1 MDHEN, CDR2 SYDVKM. Trimming cost V 5 bases and J 4 bases; bases outside gene matches: 12. This CDR3 is built from 18 residues.

This clonotype came up many times. This chain connects TRBV7-8 to TRBJ2-3, with 8 bases that match TRBD1. The V gene end was trimmed by 1 base and the J gene end by 4 bases; junction bases not matched to a gene: 7. The CDR3 is 16 residues long. Germline CDR1 is SGHVS and CDR2 is FQNEAQ. In DNA, the CDR3 is TGTGCCAGCAGCTTAGGAGGCAGGGGGCAGGCAGATACGCAGTATTTT. Protein sequence: CASSLGGRGQADTQYF.

The sample holds a few counts of this clonotype. The chain is built from TRBV10-3 and TRBJ1-1; no firm D call. The CDR3 loop spans 13 amino acids. The germline V gene has CDR1 ENHRY and CDR2 SYGVKD. V lost 10 bases to trimming and J lost 1 base, with 13 bases between them. The CDR3 reads CATRVRGNTEAFF. In DNA, the CDR3 is TGTGCCACCCGGGTGCGCGGGAACACTGAAGCTTTCTTT.